This record covers a single T cell receptor (beta chain). Original processing notes: Counts of nucleated cells, estimated from reference gene primer amplification, were obtained. Data came from immunoSEQ multiplex PCR; TCRdb stores just in-frame clones and leaves some out. V and J calls plus clone size are reproduced from that table; the DNA served to infer D and trimming. The profile shows about 100,000 clones, approximately 79% of them singletons. The data derive from a study of blood T cell repertoires in COVID-19. Looking at the study overall: COVID-19 samples collected from the United States, Italy and Spain covered acute and convalescent phases.

CDR1 is MNHEY and CDR2 is SVGAGI in the germline V gene. The trim removed 5 bases at V and 2 bases at J, leaving 4 bases unmatched. The CDR3 is 14 amino acids. This chain connects TRBV6-5 to TRBJ2-7; 9 nucleotides line up with TRBD1. This TCR was sampled from a woman of 80 years or more with active or convalescent COVID-19. Sequencing was done on a sample of peripheral blood. CDR3 sequence: CASSPYRGPYEQYF. DNA for the CDR3: TGTGCCAGCAGTCCTTACAGGGGGCCCTACGAGCAGTACTTC.